The subject of this entry is one T cell receptor beta chain. As originally analysed: Quantification of nucleated cells was approximated via reference gene primer amplification. Generated by immunoSEQ multiplex PCR, the TCRdb table keeps only in-frame clones and is missing some. That table is the source of V, J and clone size, and D and trimming were worked out from the DNA. The sample consists of approximately 250,000 clones, around nine tenths of them appearing once. The sample is drawn from a study of blood T cell repertoires in COVID-19. In the study overall: Acute and convalescent COVID-19 specimens originated in the United States, Italy and Spain. PBMCs, B-cell-depleted T cells, or T cells were the source of the cDNA or gDNA that made up the material.

The cohort comprised adults aged roughly 18 to 100 years residing in approximately 25 US areas. V lost 6 bases and J 6 bases, leaving 8 bases between the germline ends. Germline V lookup: CDR1 MDHEN, CDR2 SYDVKM. CDR3 size: 12 residues. The sample comprised PBMCs or T cells enriched from blood (not recorded which). The chain uses TRBV28 and TRBJ2-2; D remains unclear. This receptor was obtained from a woman aged 25 to 39 who had recovered from COVID-19. DNA of the CDR3: TGTGCCAGCAGGTTTCTCCCCGGGGAGCTGTTTTTT. This gives the protein CASRFLPGELFF.